These T cell receptor beta chains were read from a single sample in a study of T cell responses to AZD1222 COVID-19 vaccine. Clones were read by immunoSEQ multiplex PCR, and TCRdb kept only the in-frame ones, dropping some. This table holds some 96,000 clones, about nine tenths found once. Material: peripheral blood, obtained on day 0 of AZD1222 vaccination. The receptors were sampled from an adult in good health. CDR3s leave out the opening cysteine and the closing phenylalanine or tryptophan. A D gene is named only where the DNA matches it firmly.

d_call j_call cdr3_length v_call cdr3_aa
- TRBJ1-5 11 TRBV27 ASRAYSNQPQH
- TRBJ2-5 15 TRBV9 ASSGWTEQSYQETQY
- TRBJ1-4 11 TRBV12-3/TRBV12-4 ASSLDSSEKLF
- TRBJ2-7 12 TRBV6-6 ASGPGASSYEQY
- TRBJ1-1 12 TRBV4-2 ASSLGTGNTEAF
TRBD2 TRBJ2-7 14 TRBV13 ASSSKIAGEHYEQY
- TRBJ2-1 9 TRBV7-9 ASSGRLEQF
- TRBJ1-4 12 TRBV6-1 ASSEVGVNEKLF
TRBD2 TRBJ2-7 12 TRBV5-1 ASSPTSGNYEQY
- TRBJ1-1 13 TRBV18 ASSAEGGMNTEAF
- TRBJ2-1 12 TRBV19 ASTVDYNYNEQF
TRBD1 TRBJ2-6 13 TRBV30 AWNQQGNGANVLT
- TRBJ1-1 13 TRBV7-3 ASSLDGGPNTEAF
- TRBJ2-1 12 TRBV29-1 SVSELGTYNEQF
- TRBJ1-4 12 TRBV28 ASTLTGTNEKLF
- TRBJ1-1 14 TRBV7-9 ASSLGASRLYPEAF
- TRBJ1-1 13 TRBV11-2 ASSLIRTTNTEAF
TRBD1 TRBJ1-3 12 TRBV7-9 ASSLTGGGNTIY
TRBD2 TRBJ2-7 12 TRBV28 ASSSPTSRYEQY
- TRBJ1-1 12 TRBV30 AWAKQGSNTEAF
- TRBJ2-2 11 TRBV20-1 SASVPNTGELF
TRBD1 TRBJ1-4 13 TRBV5-1 ASSDRQGAREKLF
TRBD2 TRBJ2-5 16 TRBV18 ASSPRGTSGRVEETQY
TRBD1 TRBJ1-5 13 TRBV11-2 ASSFTGGRGQPQH
- TRBJ2-7 12 TRBV19 ASSIGAVGREQY
TRBD1 TRBJ1-4 13 TRBV5-1 ASSRTGTGYLKLF
TRBD2 TRBJ2-1 13 TRBV6-5 GTQVSSGGFHEQF
- TRBJ2-1 13 TRBV5-4 ASRQGLGTGGEQF
TRBD1 TRBJ1-6 13 TRBV18 ASSPPAGGNSPLH
TRBD1 TRBJ1-1 13 TRBV7-8 ASSPKTGRFGEAF
- TRBJ2-2 12 TRBV29-1 SVERTENTGELF
- TRBJ2-3 10 TRBV5-5 ASSLFGYTQY
- TRBJ1-5 12 TRBV30 AWSIGAGNQPQH
- TRBJ1-2 12 TRBV11-2 ASSFGGTNYGYT
TRBD1 TRBJ1-6 10 TRBV30 AWSDRGSPLH
- TRBJ1-2 11 TRBV6-2/TRBV6-3 ASIPDLNYGYT
TRBD2 TRBJ2-2 12 TRBV15 ATSRASGGGELF
- TRBJ1-2 13 TRBV9 ASSVRGKGDYGYT
TRBD2 TRBJ2-1 14 TRBV27 ASSPSRGEAYNEQF
TRBD2 TRBJ2-7 14 TRBV19 ASTPGGGLAASEQY
- TRBJ1-5 14 TRBV19 ASSFGRAWSNQPQH
- TRBJ1-5 12 TRBV9 ASSVAGVNQPQH
TRBD1 TRBJ1-2 11 TRBV27 ASSLRTGYGYT
TRBD2 TRBJ2-1 14 TRBV15 ATSRDRTSGHNEQF
TRBD1 TRBJ2-5 13 TRBV5-1 ASSTFGQEQETQY
- TRBJ1-1 11 TRBV5-1 ASSQVVGSEAF
TRBD1 TRBJ1-2 11 TRBV28 AISQGGDYGYT
- TRBJ1-4 13 TRBV3-1/TRBV3-2 ASSHGYSTNEKLF
TRBD2 TRBJ2-2 14 TRBV11-2 ASSLVKGGSTGELF
TRBD1 TRBJ1-2 12 TRBV19 ASSPSDRDYGYT
- TRBJ1-5 11 TRBV29-1 SVVTGLNQPQH
- TRBJ2-2 14 TRBV18 ASSPPAGRNTGELF
- TRBJ2-1 13 TRBV14 ASSHELSDHNEQF
- TRBJ2-5 15 TRBV18 ASSDDIGQGMGETQY
- TRBJ2-2 11 TRBV3-1/TRBV3-2 ASSQTGNGELF